Listed below are T cell receptor beta chains from one sample, sequenced in a study of OX40 agonist ivuxolimab in advanced cancers. Profiling relied on immunoSEQ multiplex PCR, and the TCRdb table lists in-frame clones only, not all of them. The sample holds over 35,000 clones, approximately 87% seen once. The sample here was CD4+ or CD8+ T cells sorted from blood, taken in a trial of the OX40 agonist ivuxolimab. The receptors were gathered from an adult with an advanced solid tumor such as melanoma, head and neck, liver or kidney cancer. The CDR3 runs from the conserved cysteine through the conserved F or W. The D gene is left open where the match is weak. Size values are once, few and many counts, or a class for expanded clones, and some rows have none.

V gene: TRBV7-3
clone size: .
D gene: TRBD1
J gene: TRBJ2-3
CDR3 DNA: TGTGCCAGCAGTACCACGGGACAGGGGGAGACAGATACGCAGTATTTT
CDR3 protein: CASSTTGQGETDTQYF

V gene: TRBV27
clone size: .
D gene: .
J gene: TRBJ1-4
CDR3 DNA: TGTGCCAGCAGTAGGGGACCAAATCCAACTAATGAAAAACTGTTTTTT
CDR3 protein: CASSRGPNPTNEKLFF

V gene: TRBV2
clone size: .
D gene: .
J gene: TRBJ2-1
CDR3 DNA: TGTGCCAGCAGCGCTTGGGAGGAGGCCCCCTACAATGAGCAGTTCTTC
CDR3 protein: CASSAWEEAPYNEQFF

V gene: TRBV6-5
clone size: .
D gene: .
J gene: TRBJ2-5
CDR3 DNA: TGTGCCAGCAGTTACATCGGTAGCGAGACCCAGTACTTC
CDR3 protein: CASSYIGSETQYF

V gene: TRBV28
clone size: few
D gene: .
J gene: TRBJ2-6
CDR3 DNA: TGTGCCAGCAGTCCCGCTTTTGACCTCCTGACTTTC
CDR3 protein: CASSPAFDLLTF

V gene: TRBV2
clone size: .
D gene: TRBD2
J gene: TRBJ2-2
CDR3 DNA: TGTGCCAGCAGTCCGCAGCTAGCGGGCGCCGGGGAGCTGTTTTTT
CDR3 protein: CASSPQLAGAGELFF

V gene: TRBV6-1
clone size: .
D gene: .
J gene: TRBJ1-5
CDR3 DNA: TGTGCCAGCAGCGGCCTCGGTCAGCCCCAGCATTTT
CDR3 protein: CASSGLGQPQHF

V gene: TRBV28
clone size: .
D gene: .
J gene: TRBJ1-5
CDR3 DNA: TGTGCCAGCAGTTTGCCCAGGGAGGGTCAGCCCCAGCATTTT
CDR3 protein: CASSLPREGQPQHF

V gene: TRBV5-1
clone size: .
D gene: .
J gene: TRBJ2-1
CDR3 DNA: TGCGCCAGCAGCTTGGTTGTTGGGGGCTACAGTAGTGAGCAGTTCTTC
CDR3 protein: CASSLVVGGYSSEQFF

V gene: TRBV6-6
clone size: once
D gene: .
J gene: TRBJ2-3
CDR3 DNA: TGTGCCAGCAGTAAGGAGGACAGCACAGATACGCAGTATTTT
CDR3 protein: CASSKEDSTDTQYF

V gene: TRBV19
clone size: once
D gene: .
J gene: TRBJ1-1
CDR3 DNA: TGTGCCAGTAGTATAGATAGGACCGCCAAGGAAGCTTTCTTT
CDR3 protein: CASSIDRTAKEAFF

V gene: TRBV7-8
clone size: few
D gene: TRBD1
J gene: TRBJ1-4
CDR3 DNA: TGTGCCAGCAGATCCGGGACAGGGGGGTTAAGGAATGAAAAACTGTTTTTT
CDR3 protein: CASRSGTGGLRNEKLFF

V gene: TRBV21-1
clone size: .
D gene: .
J gene: TRBJ2-5
CDR3 DNA: TGTGCCAGCAGCTTTATCCGGGACAAAGAAGAGACCCAGTACTTC
CDR3 protein: CASSFIRDKEETQYF

V gene: TRBV11-2
clone size: .
D gene: TRBD1
J gene: TRBJ1-4
CDR3 DNA: TGTGCCAGCAGCCGAACTCCGGGACAGGGAGGTGAAAAACTGTTTTTT
CDR3 protein: CASSRTPGQGGEKLFF

V gene: TRBV7-9
clone size: .
D gene: .
J gene: TRBJ2-5
CDR3 DNA: TGTGCCAGCAGCGGAAGGGACTCCCTGGGGGAGACCCAGTACTTC
CDR3 protein: CASSGRDSLGETQYF

V gene: TRBV6-1
clone size: .
D gene: .
J gene: TRBJ2-7
CDR3 DNA: TGTGCCAGCACTTTGGGGGGCGAGTCCTACGAGCAGTACTTC
CDR3 protein: CASTLGGESYEQYF

V gene: TRBV6-5
clone size: .
D gene: .
J gene: TRBJ1-2
CDR3 DNA: TGTGCCAGCAGTTACCCCGGTAACTATGGCTACACCTTC
CDR3 protein: CASSYPGNYGYTF

V gene: TRBV2
clone size: .
D gene: TRBD1
J gene: TRBJ2-7
CDR3 DNA: TGTGCCAGCAGTGATGGGACAGGGGGAAACGAGCAGTACTTC
CDR3 protein: CASSDGTGGNEQYF

V gene: TRBV7-9
clone size: .
D gene: TRBD2
J gene: TRBJ2-1
CDR3 DNA: TGTGCCAGCAGCCAAAGCACCGGGACTAGTTACAATGAGCAGTTCTTC
CDR3 protein: CASSQSTGTSYNEQFF

V gene: TRBV7-9
clone size: .
D gene: .
J gene: TRBJ1-6
CDR3 DNA: TGTGCCAGCAGCGCGGACAGTTTTTCACCCCTCCACTTT
CDR3 protein: CASSADSFSPLHF

V gene: TRBV2
clone size: .
D gene: .
J gene: TRBJ1-5
CDR3 DNA: TGTGCCAGCAGTCCGGACAGAAACAATCAGCCCCAGCATTTT
CDR3 protein: CASSPDRNNQPQHF

V gene: TRBV4-2
clone size: .
D gene: .
J gene: TRBJ2-2
CDR3 DNA: TGTGCCAGCAGCCAGGGACTTGGGAACACCGGGGAGCTGTTTTTT
CDR3 protein: CASSQGLGNTGELFF

V gene: TRBV10-3
clone size: .
D gene: .
J gene: TRBJ2-1
CDR3 DNA: TGTGCCATCAGTGAGTCGTCTAGGAGAACCTACAATGAGCAGTTCTTC
CDR3 protein: CAISESSRRTYNEQFF

V gene: TRBV29-1
clone size: .
D gene: .
J gene: TRBJ1-3
CDR3 DNA: TGCAGCGTTCCTATAGGCGGAAACACCATATATTTT
CDR3 protein: CSVPIGGNTIYF

V gene: TRBV5-4
clone size: .
D gene: TRBD2
J gene: TRBJ2-1
CDR3 DNA: TGTGCCAGCAGCACTAGCGGGAGTAGGAATGAGCAGTTCTTC
CDR3 protein: CASSTSGSRNEQFF

V gene: TRBV7-3
clone size: .
D gene: TRBD1
J gene: TRBJ1-5
CDR3 DNA: TGTGCCAGCAGCTTGACAGGGGGGGATGATCAGCCCCAGCATTTT
CDR3 protein: CASSLTGGDDQPQHF

V gene: TRBV5-4
clone size: .
D gene: .
J gene: TRBJ1-2
CDR3 DNA: TGTGCCAGCAGACAGGGCCCTAACTATGGCTACACCTTC
CDR3 protein: CASRQGPNYGYTF

V gene: TRBV7-2
clone size: .
D gene: TRBD2
J gene: TRBJ2-5
CDR3 DNA: TGTGCCAGCAGCTTAGCGCCTACTAGCGGGGGGGAGACCCAGTACTTC
CDR3 protein: CASSLAPTSGGETQYF

V gene: TRBV9
clone size: once
D gene: TRBD1
J gene: TRBJ2-3
CDR3 DNA: TGTGCCAGCAGCGCCCGACAGGGGTCGTTAGATACGCAGTATTTT
CDR3 protein: CASSARQGSLDTQYF

V gene: TRBV6-1
clone size: .
D gene: TRBD2
J gene: TRBJ2-3
CDR3 DNA: TGTGCCAGCAAGGGACTAGTGGAAGATACGCAGTATTTT
CDR3 protein: CASKGLVEDTQYF

V gene: TRBV5-6
clone size: .
D gene: .
J gene: TRBJ2-4
CDR3 DNA: TGTGCCAGCAGCTCCCTAGACGAGGGGCTCATTCAGTACTTC
CDR3 protein: CASSSLDEGLIQYF

V gene: TRBV2
clone size: .
D gene: TRBD2
J gene: TRBJ2-7
CDR3 DNA: TGTGCCAGCAGTGAATCCACGCGGGGGGGCTACGAGCAGTACTTC
CDR3 protein: CASSESTRGGYEQYF

V gene: TRBV19
clone size: .
D gene: .
J gene: TRBJ1-2
CDR3 DNA: TGTGCCAGTATCCCTAACGGGGGCTATGGCTACACCTTC
CDR3 protein: CASIPNGGYGYTF

V gene: TRBV18
clone size: .
D gene: .
J gene: TRBJ1-2
CDR3 DNA: TGTGCCAGCTCAGGGATAAACGAGACCTGGGGCTACACCTTC
CDR3 protein: CASSGINETWGYTF

V gene: TRBV27
clone size: once
D gene: .
J gene: TRBJ1-3
CDR3 DNA: TGTGCCAGCAGTCGCCAGTACTCTGGAAACACCATATATTTT
CDR3 protein: CASSRQYSGNTIYF